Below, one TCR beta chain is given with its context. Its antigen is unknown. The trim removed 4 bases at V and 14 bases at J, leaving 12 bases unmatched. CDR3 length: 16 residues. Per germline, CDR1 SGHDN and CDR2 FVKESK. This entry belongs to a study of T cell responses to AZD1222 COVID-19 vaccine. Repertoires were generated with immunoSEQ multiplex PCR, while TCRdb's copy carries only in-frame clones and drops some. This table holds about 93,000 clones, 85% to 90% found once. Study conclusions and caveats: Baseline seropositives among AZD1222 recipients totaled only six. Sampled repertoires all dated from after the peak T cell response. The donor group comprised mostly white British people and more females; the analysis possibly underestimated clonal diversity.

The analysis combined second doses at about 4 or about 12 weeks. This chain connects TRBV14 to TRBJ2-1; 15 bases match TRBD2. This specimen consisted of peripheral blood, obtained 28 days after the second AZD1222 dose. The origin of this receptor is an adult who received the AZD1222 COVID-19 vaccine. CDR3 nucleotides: TGTGCCAGCAGCCCCCACGGACTAGCGGGAGGGCTAGGGGAGTTCTTC. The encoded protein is CASSPHGLAGGLGEFF.